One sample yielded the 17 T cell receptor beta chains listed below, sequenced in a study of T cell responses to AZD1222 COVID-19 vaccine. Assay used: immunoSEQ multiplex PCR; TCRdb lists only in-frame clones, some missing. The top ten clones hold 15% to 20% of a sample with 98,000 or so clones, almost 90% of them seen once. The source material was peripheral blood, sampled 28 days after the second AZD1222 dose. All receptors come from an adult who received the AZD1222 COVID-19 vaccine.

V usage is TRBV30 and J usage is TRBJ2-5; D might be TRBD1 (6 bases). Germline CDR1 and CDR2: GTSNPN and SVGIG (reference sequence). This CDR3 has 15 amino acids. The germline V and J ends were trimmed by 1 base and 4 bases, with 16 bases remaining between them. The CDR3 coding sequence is TGTGCCTGGAGTGAGGGCCAGGGGCCGCGAGAGACCCAGTACTTC. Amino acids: CAWSEGQGPRETQYF.

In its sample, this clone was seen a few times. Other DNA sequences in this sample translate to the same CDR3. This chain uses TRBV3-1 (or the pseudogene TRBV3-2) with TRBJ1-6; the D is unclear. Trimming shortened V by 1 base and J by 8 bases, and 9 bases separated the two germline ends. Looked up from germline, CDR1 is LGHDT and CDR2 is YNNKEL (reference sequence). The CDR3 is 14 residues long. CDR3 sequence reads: CASSQGDGDSPLHF. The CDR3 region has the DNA TGTGCCAGCAGCCAAGGAGACGGAGATTCACCCCTCCACTTT.

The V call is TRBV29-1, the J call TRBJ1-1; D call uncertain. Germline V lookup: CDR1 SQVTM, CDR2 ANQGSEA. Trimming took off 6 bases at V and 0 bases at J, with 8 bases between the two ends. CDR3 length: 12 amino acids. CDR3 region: CSVRFLNTEAFF. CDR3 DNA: TGCAGCGTCAGATTCTTGAACACTGAAGCTTTCTTT.

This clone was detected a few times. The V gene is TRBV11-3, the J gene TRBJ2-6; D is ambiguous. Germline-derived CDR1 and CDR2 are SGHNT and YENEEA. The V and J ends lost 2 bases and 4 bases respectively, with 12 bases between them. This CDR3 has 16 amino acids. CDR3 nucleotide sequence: TGTGCCAGCAGCTTATCATCTACGGGCGGGGCCAACGTCCTGACTTTC. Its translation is CASSLSSTGGANVLTF.

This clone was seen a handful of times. CDR3 nucleotide sequence: TGTGCCAGCAGCTCCCTGGAAAGAGGCAGACAAGAGACCCAGTACTTC. Its translation: CASSSLERGRQETQYF. The rearrangement joins TRBV28 to TRBJ2-5; no clear D. Trimming removed 6 bases from V and 2 bases from J, with 19 bases in between. There are 16 residues in the CDR3. CDR1 and CDR2 (germline): MDHEN, SYDVKM.

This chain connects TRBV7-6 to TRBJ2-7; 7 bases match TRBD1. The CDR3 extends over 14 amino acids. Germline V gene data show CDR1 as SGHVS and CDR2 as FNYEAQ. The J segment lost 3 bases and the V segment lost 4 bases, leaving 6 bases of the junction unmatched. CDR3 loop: CASSSSGQFYEQYF. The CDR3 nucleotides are TGTGCCAGCAGCTCCTCGGGACAGTTCTACGAGCAGTACTTC.

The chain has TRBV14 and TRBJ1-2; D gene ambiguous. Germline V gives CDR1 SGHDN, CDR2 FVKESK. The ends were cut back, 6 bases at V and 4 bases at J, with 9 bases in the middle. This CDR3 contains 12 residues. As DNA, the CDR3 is TGTGCCAGCAGTTACACGACCTATGGCTACACCTTC. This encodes CASSYTTYGYTF.

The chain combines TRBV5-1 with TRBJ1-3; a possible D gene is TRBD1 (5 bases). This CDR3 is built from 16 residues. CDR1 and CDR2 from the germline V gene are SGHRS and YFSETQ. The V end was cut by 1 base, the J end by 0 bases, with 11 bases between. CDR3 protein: CASSLTGTFSGNTIYF. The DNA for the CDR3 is TGCGCCAGCAGCTTGACAGGTACCTTCTCTGGAAACACCATATATTTT.

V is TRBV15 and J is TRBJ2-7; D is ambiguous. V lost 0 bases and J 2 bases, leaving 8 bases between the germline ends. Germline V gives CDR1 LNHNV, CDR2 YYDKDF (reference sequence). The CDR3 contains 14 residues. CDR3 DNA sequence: TGTGCCACCAGCAGAGAGGTTAAAACCTACGAGCAGTACTTC. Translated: CATSREVKTYEQYF.

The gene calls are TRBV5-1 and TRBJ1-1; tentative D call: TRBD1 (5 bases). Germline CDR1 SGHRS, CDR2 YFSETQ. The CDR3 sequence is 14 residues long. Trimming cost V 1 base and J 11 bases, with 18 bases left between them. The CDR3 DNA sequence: TGCGCCAGCAGCTTGTTGGAGAACCAGGGAGTGGCTTTCTTT. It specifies CASSLLENQGVAFF.

The CDR3 loop is CASSPIGGNTGELFF. In DNA, the CDR3 is TGTGCCAGCAGCCCAATTGGGGGAAACACCGGGGAGCTGTTTTTT. This chain connects TRBV7-9 to TRBJ2-2; D is possibly TRBD1 or TRBD2 (5 bases each). Per the germline V gene, CDR1 is SEHNR and CDR2 is FQNEAQ (reference sequence). This CDR3 region has 15 residues. V dropped 5 bases and J dropped 2 bases, with 12 bases sitting between them.

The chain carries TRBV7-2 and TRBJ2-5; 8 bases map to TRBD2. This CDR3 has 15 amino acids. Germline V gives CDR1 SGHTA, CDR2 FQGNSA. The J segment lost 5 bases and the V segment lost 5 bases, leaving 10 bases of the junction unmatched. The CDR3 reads CASSRSGTGRETQYF. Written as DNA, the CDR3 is TGTGCCAGCAGCCGTAGCGGGACGGGGCGGGAGACCCAGTACTTC.

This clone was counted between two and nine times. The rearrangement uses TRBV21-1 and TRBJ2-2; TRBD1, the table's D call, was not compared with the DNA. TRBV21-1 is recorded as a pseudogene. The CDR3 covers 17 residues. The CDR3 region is CASSCRTGAANTGELFF. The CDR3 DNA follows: TGTGCCAGCAGCTGCCGGACAGGGGCCGCGAACACCGGGGAGCTGTTTTTT.

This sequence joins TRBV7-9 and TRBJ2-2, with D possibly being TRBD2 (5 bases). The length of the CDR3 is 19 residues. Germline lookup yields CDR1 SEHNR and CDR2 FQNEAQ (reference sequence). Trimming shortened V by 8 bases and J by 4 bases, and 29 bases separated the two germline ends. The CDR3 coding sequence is TGTGCCAGCCTTTCGGCTGGGGTTCGAGGTAGCGATCTCACCGGGGAGCTGTTTTTT. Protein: CASLSAGVRGSDLTGELFF.

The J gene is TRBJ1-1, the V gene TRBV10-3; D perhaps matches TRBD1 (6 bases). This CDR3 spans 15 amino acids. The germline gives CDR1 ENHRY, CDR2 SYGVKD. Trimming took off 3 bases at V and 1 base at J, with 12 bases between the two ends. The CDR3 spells CAISEPQGENTEAFF. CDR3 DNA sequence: TGTGCCATCAGTGAACCACAGGGAGAGAACACTGAAGCTTTCTTT.

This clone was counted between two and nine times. The CDR3 DNA follows: TGTGCCAGCAGCCCCGGGACTTCTTTTTTGGGACACGAGCAGTACTTC. Amino acid sequence: CASSPGTSFLGHEQYF. The rearrangement links TRBV11-2 to TRBJ2-7, with D perhaps matching TRBD2 (6 bases). The CDR3 runs 16 residues. CDR1 is SGHAT and CDR2 is FQNNGV in the germline V gene. Trimming shortened V by 5 bases and J by 5 bases, and 22 bases separated the two germline ends.

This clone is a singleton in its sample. CDR3 region: CASSPGTSGADTQYF. For the CDR3, the DNA is TGTGCCAGTAGCCCCGGGACTAGCGGCGCGGATACGCAGTATTTT. The gene calls are TRBV19 and TRBJ2-3, with 11 bases that match TRBD2. CDR1 LNHDA and CDR2 SQIVND come from the germline V gene (reference sequence). V lost 6 bases and J lost 6; bases outside the gene matches: 8. There are 15 residues in the CDR3.